This T cell receptor (beta chain) was observed in a study of patients and donors after allogeneic stem cell transplantation. This clonotype came up a few times. CDR3 size: 15 residues. CDR1 and CDR2 (germline): DFQATT, SNEGSKA (reference sequence). Unmatched junction bases numbered 9, after V lost 4 bases and J lost 4 bases. TCRdb re-called the RT-PCR reads through MiXCR, storing one row per CDR3 protein. The sample has more than 55,000 distinct CDR3 sequences; roughly 14% are singletons. The sequenced sample consisted of blood, either unsorted or a sorted T cell fraction (not recorded which). The chain carries TRBV20-1 and TRBJ2-3, with TRBD2 matching over 9 bases. This clonotype originated in a human donor who was either an allogeneic HSCT recipient or a stem cell or donor lymphocyte infusion donor (not recorded which). It is not recorded whose cells these are; they may come from a transplant donor. Here the CDR3 DNA reads TGCAGTGCTACTCCCATAGCGGGAGAACCAGATACGCAGTATTTT. This translates into CSATPIAGEPDTQYF.